Presented here are 23 T cell receptor beta chains from one specimen sequenced in a study of a mutant IDH1 vaccine in newly diagnosed glioma. The antigens of these receptors remain unknown. The sample's time point: week 47, end of study. Vaccine doses each comprised 300 ug of mutant IDH1 20-mer peptide, with topical imiquimod. Sequencing was performed with immunoSEQ multiplex PCR; in TCRdb, only in-frame clones are kept and a portion is missing. The data show approximately 84,000 clones, about 81% seen once. The sequences come from PBMCs, collected from a glioma patient whose treatment included an IDH1 peptide vaccine. The receptors were sampled from a middle-aged man with glioma.

The chain links TRBV6-6 to TRBJ2-7; D is undetermined. V lost 1 base and J 2 bases, leaving 9 bases between the germline ends. The CDR3 is made up of 14 amino acids. The germline CDR1 and CDR2 sequences are MNHNY and SVGAGI (reference sequence). The CDR3 spells CASSYWTRTYEQYF. CDR3 coding DNA: TGTGCCAGCAGTTACTGGACGCGGACCTACGAGCAGTACTTC.

This rearrangement joins TRBV7-9 to TRBJ2-7; TRBD1 agrees at 10 bases. The CDR3 consists of 15 residues. Germline V gene sequence: CDR1 SEHNR, CDR2 FQNEAQ (reference sequence). Unmatched junction bases numbered 13, after V lost 7 bases and J lost 7 bases. The chain's CDR3 is CASTTGRDRGLEQYF. In DNA form, the CDR3 reads TGTGCCAGCACCACTGGACGGGACAGGGGTCTTGAGCAGTACTTC.

This sequence joins TRBV4-3 and TRBJ1-6; 9 bases align to TRBD1. The J segment lost 6 bases and the V segment lost 3 bases, leaving 9 bases of the junction unmatched. CDR1 and CDR2 from the germline V gene are LGHNA and YSLEER. The CDR3 has 17 residues. The CDR3 DNA follows: TGCGCCAGCAGCCAGTCCCGACAGGGGGTAGGTAATTCACCCCTCCACTTT. It yields the protein CASSQSRQGVGNSPLHF.

V gene TRBV18 combines with J gene TRBJ1-5; 10 nucleotides agree with TRBD1. Unmatched junction bases numbered 19, after V lost 4 bases and J lost 7 bases. Germline V gene lookup returns CDR1 KGHSH and CDR2 LQKENI. The CDR3 is 19 residues long. CDR3 nucleotides: TGTGCCAGCTCACATCTACCGACAGGGGGCGCGCCAGGGGGGCAGCCCCAGCATTTT. Translating gives CASSHLPTGGAPGGQPQHF.

This clone was seen a few times. The chain joins TRBV6-5 to TRBJ1-6, with D perhaps TRBD1 (6 bases). Germline CDR1 is MNHEY and CDR2 is SVGAGI. CDR3 size: 14 residues. Trimming took off 2 bases at V and 9 bases at J, with 11 bases between the two ends. CDR3 region: CASSYVTGSSPLHF. DNA of the CDR3: TGTGCCAGCAGTTACGTTACAGGGAGTTCACCCCTCCACTTT.

The rearrangement joins TRBV28 to TRBJ1-2; tentative D call: TRBD1 (6 bases). The V end was cut by 10 bases, the J end by 0 bases, with 12 bases between. The germline V gene has CDR1 MDHEN and CDR2 SYDVKM. This CDR3 region has 13 residues. CDR3 DNA sequence: TGTGCCACCCGCGGGGGCTCTAACTATGGCTACACCTTC. Amino acid sequence: CATRGGSNYGYTF.

This clone was seen a few times. The chain links TRBV6-1 to TRBJ1-6, with D unclear. Germline CDR1 is MNHNS and CDR2 is SASEGT. CDR3 length: 14 residues. The germline V and J ends were trimmed by 3 bases and 13 bases, with 16 bases remaining between them. CDR3 sequence: CASSEGTHSSPLHF. Written as DNA, the CDR3 is TGTGCCAGCAGTGAGGGTACCCACTCATCTCCCCTCCACTTT.

The CDR3 loop is CATSRTRTSEQYF. The CDR3 nucleotides read TGTGCCACCAGCAGGACTAGGACGAGCGAGCAGTACTTC. V and J are TRBV15 and TRBJ2-5; tentative D call: TRBD2 (6 bases). The J call may be faulty, since TRBJ2-7 better matches the DNA end. The CDR3 is 13 residues long. Per germline, CDR1 LNHNV and CDR2 YYDKDF (reference sequence).

The chain links TRBV5-8 to TRBJ2-1, with D perhaps TRBD1 (5 bases). Per the germline V gene, CDR1 is SGHTS and CDR2 is YDEGEE. The length of the CDR3 is 15 residues. V dropped 4 bases and J dropped 7 bases, with 18 bases sitting between them. CDR3 nucleotide sequence: TGTGCCAGCAGCCTGGGGCAGCTTCAGTCGAATGAGCAGTTCTTC. Encoded protein: CASSLGQLQSNEQFF.

This clone was found once. The chain combines TRBV19 with TRBJ2-7; either TRBD1 or TRBD2 may supply D (5 bases each). Trimming took off 8 bases at V and 2 bases at J, with 13 bases between the two ends. The germline V gene has CDR1 LNHDA and CDR2 SQIVND (reference sequence). The CDR3 sequence is 13 residues long. As DNA, the CDR3 is TGTGCCAGTTCCCCGGGACCCCCCTACGAGCAGTACTTC. Protein product: CASSPGPPYEQYF.

The rearrangement uses TRBV30 and TRBJ2-2; 12 bases are shared with TRBD1. The length of the CDR3 is 17 residues. Germline values: CDR1 GTSNPN, CDR2 SVGIG (reference sequence). V gave up 2 bases and J gave up 6 bases; unmatched junction bases: 10. CDR3 coding DNA: TGTGCCTGGAGTACCTGGGACAGGGGGCTCCTTGCCGGGGAGCTGTTTTTT. It encodes CAWSTWDRGLLAGELFF. The whole variable domain, filled in from reference TRBV30 and TRBJ2-2, reads SQTIHQWPATLVQPVGSPLSLECTVEGTSNPNLYWYRQAAGRGLQLLFYSVGIGQISSEVPQNLSASRPQDRQFILSSKKLLLSDSGFYLCAWSTWDRGLLAGELFFGEGSRLTVL.

The chain combines TRBV7-2 with TRBJ1-1; D uncertain. CDR1 is SGHTA, CDR2 FQGNSA, per germline. V was cut by 2 bases and J by 3 bases, with 7 bases left in between. CDR3 length equals 13 residues. Written as DNA, the CDR3 is TGTGCCAGCAGCTTAAAGCGGGACACTGAAGCTTTCTTT. Translating it yields CASSLKRDTEAFF. The full variable domain, completed using reference TRBV7-2 and TRBJ1-1, is GAGVSQSPSNKVTEKGKDVELRCDPISGHTALYWYRQSLGQGLEFLIYFQGNSAPDKSGLPSDRFSAERTGGSVSTLTIQRTQQEDSAVYLCASSLKRDTEAFFGQGTRLTVV.

This CDR3 is CASSVRDRGLSEQFF. DNA for the CDR3: TGTGCCAGCAGTGTCCGGGACAGGGGTTTGAGTGAGCAGTTCTTC. The chain has TRBV25-1 and TRBJ2-1, with 10 bases aligning to TRBD1. The CDR3 runs 15 residues. CDR1 MGHDK and CDR2 SYGVNS come from the germline V gene. V lost 4 bases and J lost 9; bases outside the gene matches: 9.

The chain is built from TRBV7-2 and TRBJ2-7; 8 bases agree with TRBD1. The CDR3 totals 15 residues. In germline, CDR1 is SGHTA, CDR2 FQGNSA. Germline trimming cut 2 bases from V and 2 bases from J; bases unmatched to any gene: 5. The CDR3 region is CASSLQDRDTYEQYF. The CDR3 DNA follows: TGTGCCAGCAGCTTACAGGACAGGGATACCTACGAGCAGTACTTC.

The V call is TRBV5-6, the J call TRBJ1-1; 7 nucleotides line up with TRBD1. This CDR3 has 15 amino acids. Germline CDR1 SGHDT, CDR2 YYEEEE. V shed 2 bases and J 1 base; nucleotides not matched to a gene: 5. The CDR3: CASSFPGQKNTEAFF. As DNA, the CDR3 is TGTGCCAGCAGCTTCCCGGGACAGAAGAACACTGAAGCTTTCTTT.

The V call is TRBV5-8, the J call TRBJ2-2; D remains ambiguous. The CDR3 spans 15 residues. Between the trimmed V and J ends, which lost 1 base and 1 base, there was a span of 8 bases. Germline V gives CDR1 SGHTS, CDR2 YDEGEE. The CDR3 nucleotides are TGTGCCAGCAGCTTGTCTGTTCGGAACACCGGGGAGCTGTTTTTT. Its protein product is CASSLSVRNTGELFF.

The CDR3 nucleotides read TGTGCCTGGAGGCCTGGAAACACCATATATTTT. Translation gives CAWRPGNTIYF. The chain uses TRBV30 and TRBJ1-3; D not resolved. Germline V gives CDR1 GTSNPN, CDR2 SVGIG (reference sequence). V shed 3 bases and J shed 2 bases, with 2 bases lying between them. The CDR3 length is 11 residues.

V gene TRBV15 combines with J gene TRBJ2-7; D unclear. Trimming stripped 0 bases from V and 6 bases from J, with 9 bases between. CDR3 length equals 13 residues. Germline V gene sequence: CDR1 LNHNV, CDR2 YYDKDF (reference sequence). The CDR3 region is CATSRDRIGEQYF. The CDR3 nucleotides read TGTGCCACCAGCAGAGATCGGATAGGCGAGCAGTACTTC.

Written as DNA, the CDR3 is TGTGCCAGCAGAACCCCCGGGCGGGGCGGGGAGCTGTTTTTT. Translation gives CASRTPGRGGELFF. The chain employs TRBV6-5 and TRBJ2-2; D may be TRBD2 (6 bases). Trimming took off 6 bases at V and 7 bases at J, with 15 bases between the two ends. Germline lookup yields CDR1 MNHEY and CDR2 SVGAGI. The CDR3 is 14 residues long.

The chain combines TRBV23-1 with TRBJ1-2; the D gene is possibly TRBD1 (6 bases). TRBV23-1 carries the ORF label, with uncertain function. This CDR3 has 15 residues. With 4 bases removed from V and 0 bases from J, the gap between germline ends came to 12 bases. The CDR3 here is CASSPGGTTNYGYTF. The CDR3 DNA reads as TGCGCCAGCAGTCCTGGCGGGACAACTAACTATGGCTACACCTTC.

This chain links TRBV13 with TRBJ2-7, with D maybe TRBD1 (6 bases). In germline, CDR1 is PRHDT, CDR2 FYEKMQ (reference sequence). The V end lost 5 bases, the J end lost 2 bases, and 16 bases lay between the germline ends. This CDR3 has 15 residues. CDR3 nucleotide sequence: TGTGCCAGCAGCGCCGCCGGGACACTAGCCTACGAGCAGTACTTC. The encoded protein is CASSAAGTLAYEQYF.

The chain is built from TRBV5-1 and TRBJ2-5; 13 bases agree with TRBD2. Germline loops: CDR1 SGHRS, CDR2 YFSETQ. The J segment lost 5 bases and the V segment lost 4 bases, leaving 5 bases of the junction unmatched. CDR3 length equals 15 residues. CDR3 loop: CASSPGTSGVETQYF. The CDR3 DNA reads TGCGCCAGCAGCCCCGGGACTAGCGGGGTTGAGACCCAGTACTTC.

This clone was seen once. V usage is TRBV6-5 and J usage is TRBJ2-7; TRBD2 matches at 14 bases. The CDR3 spans 15 residues. V lost 5 bases to trimming and J lost 3 bases; unmatched junction nucleotides: 3. CDR1 is MNHEY, CDR2 SVGAGI, per germline. CDR3 DNA sequence: TGTGCCAGCAGTACAGGGACTAGCGGGAGCTACGAGCAGTACTTC. Residues: CASSTGTSGSYEQYF.